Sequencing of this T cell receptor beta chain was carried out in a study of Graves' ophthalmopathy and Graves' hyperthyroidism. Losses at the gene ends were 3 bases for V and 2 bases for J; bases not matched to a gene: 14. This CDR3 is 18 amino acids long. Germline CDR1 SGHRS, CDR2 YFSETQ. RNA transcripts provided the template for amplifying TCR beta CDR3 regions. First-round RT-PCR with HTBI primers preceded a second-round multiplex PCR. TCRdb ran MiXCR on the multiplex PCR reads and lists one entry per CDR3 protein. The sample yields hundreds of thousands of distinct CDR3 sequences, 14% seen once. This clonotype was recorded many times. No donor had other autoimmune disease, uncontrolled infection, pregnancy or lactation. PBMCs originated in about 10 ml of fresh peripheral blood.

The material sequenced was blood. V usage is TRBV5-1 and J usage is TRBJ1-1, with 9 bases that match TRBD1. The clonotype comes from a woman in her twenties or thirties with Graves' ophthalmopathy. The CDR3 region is CASSSGTGTGKENTEAFF. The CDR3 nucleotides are TGCGCCAGCAGCTCTGGAACCGGGACAGGGAAGGAAAACACTGAAGCTTTCTTT.